Below, 4 T cell receptor beta chains from the same sample are listed, as sequenced in a study of human T cells and chemical hapten exposure. The study extracted total RNA from unfractionated whole blood. TCRdb reanalysed the 5' RACE reads using MiXCR and keeps one entry per CDR3 protein. The table includes under 150,000 distinct CDR3 sequences, roughly 19% detected once. The source is a human donor in good health.

The chain employs TRBV20-1 and TRBJ2-7, with 7 nucleotides matching TRBD1. Germline values: CDR1 DFQATT, CDR2 SNEGSKA (reference sequence). The CDR3 contains 14 residues. With 1 base clipped from V and 3 bases from J, the junction kept 6 bases outside the gene matches. As DNA, the CDR3 is TGCAGTGCTAGAGCTACAGGGGTACTCTACGAGCAGTACTTC. As protein: CSARATGVLYEQYF.

The V call is TRBV20-1, the J call TRBJ1-1, with a weak D call TRBD1 (5 bases). V dropped 0 bases and J dropped 3 bases, with 20 bases sitting between them. The CDR3 is 17 amino acids. The V gene's germline CDR1 is DFQATT and CDR2 SNEGSKA (reference sequence). CDR3 loop: CSARDPSAPRGDTEAFF. CDR3 nucleotides: TGCAGTGCTAGAGATCCGTCAGCCCCAAGGGGCGACACTGAAGCTTTCTTT.

The chain couples TRBV28 to TRBJ2-7; TRBD2 aligns across 7 bases. CDR1 and CDR2 (germline): MDHEN, SYDVKM. V lost 4 bases, J lost 5 bases, and 2 bases stayed unmatched. The CDR3 spans 12 residues. This CDR3 reads CASSWGGHEQYF. The CDR3 DNA reads TGTGCCAGCAGTTGGGGGGGACACGAGCAGTACTTC.

This clonotype was detected once. The chain links TRBV13 to TRBJ2-2; D is unresolved. The CDR3 extends over 13 amino acids. Trimming removed 5 bases at V and 3 bases at J, with 7 bases between. Germline CDR1 and CDR2: PRHDT and FYEKMQ (reference sequence). DNA of the CDR3: TGTGCCAGCAGCCCTCTAGACACCGGGGAGCTGTTTTTT. It translates to CASSPLDTGELFF.